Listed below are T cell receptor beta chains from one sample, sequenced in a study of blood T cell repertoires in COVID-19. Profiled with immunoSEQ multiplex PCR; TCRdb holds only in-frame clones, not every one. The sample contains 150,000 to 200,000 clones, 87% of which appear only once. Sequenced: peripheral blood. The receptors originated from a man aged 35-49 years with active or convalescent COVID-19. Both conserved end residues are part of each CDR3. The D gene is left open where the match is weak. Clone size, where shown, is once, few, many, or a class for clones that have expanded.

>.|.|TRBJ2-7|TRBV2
CASSERGTVYEQYF
TGTGCCAGCAGTGAACGGGGGACAGTCTACGAGCAGTACTTC
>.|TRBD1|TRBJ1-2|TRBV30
CAWSRRGYHGYTF
TGTGCCTGGTCTCGCAGGGGGTACCATGGCTACACCTTC
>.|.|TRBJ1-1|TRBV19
CASSPTGRMNTEAFF
TGTGCCAGTAGTCCGACCGGCAGGATGAACACTGAAGCTTTCTTT
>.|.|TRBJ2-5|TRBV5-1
CASSNQETQYF
TGCGCCAGCAGTAACCAAGAGACCCAGTACTTC
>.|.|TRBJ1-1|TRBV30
CAWSQGGRARAFF
TGTGCCTGGAGCCAGGGAGGGCGGGCCAGGGCTTTCTTT
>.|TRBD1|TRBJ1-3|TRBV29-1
CSADWRDRSSGNTIYF
TGCAGCGCCGATTGGCGGGACAGAAGCTCTGGAAACACCATATATTTT
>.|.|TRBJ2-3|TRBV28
CASSTDSDTDTQYF
TGTGCCAGCAGCACCGACAGCGACACAGATACGCAGTATTTT
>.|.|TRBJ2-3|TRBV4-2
CASSQTGKWDTQYF
TGTGCCAGCAGCCAAACGGGAAAGTGGGATACGCAGTATTTT
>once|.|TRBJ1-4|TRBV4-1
CASSQGRTLSQTNEKLFF
TGCGCCAGCAGCCAAGGCAGGACACTAAGTCAAACTAATGAAAAACTGTTTTTT
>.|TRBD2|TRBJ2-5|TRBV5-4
CASSSSGGAETQYF
TGTGCCAGCAGCTCTAGCGGGGGGGCTGAGACCCAGTACTTC
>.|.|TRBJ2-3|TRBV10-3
CAISEFGTRANTDTQYF
TGTGCCATCAGTGAGTTCGGTACGCGGGCGAACACAGATACGCAGTATTTT
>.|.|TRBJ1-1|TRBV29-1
CSVDERGGFAEAFF
TGCAGCGTTGATGAACGCGGGGGGTTCGCTGAAGCTTTCTTT
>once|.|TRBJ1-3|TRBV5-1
CASRREAGNTIYF
TGCGCCAGCCGAAGGGAGGCTGGAAACACCATATATTTT
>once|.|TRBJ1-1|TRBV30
CAWSVGVGVGAFF
TGTGCCTGGAGTGTTGGCGTAGGGGTGGGGGCTTTCTTT
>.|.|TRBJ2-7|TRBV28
CATGDSLAGEQYF
TGTGCCACTGGGGACAGTTTGGCGGGGGAGCAGTACTTC
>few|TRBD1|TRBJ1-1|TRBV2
CASSGPGGTGGTEAFF
TGTGCCAGCAGTGGCCCCGGGGGGACAGGGGGGACTGAAGCTTTCTTT
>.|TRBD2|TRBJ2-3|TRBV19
CASSWSGGRTDTQYF
TGTGCCAGTAGTTGGAGCGGGGGCCGCACAGATACGCAGTATTTT
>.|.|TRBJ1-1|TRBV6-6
CASRQGWVPEAFF
TGTGCCAGCAGACAGGGATGGGTCCCTGAAGCTTTCTTT
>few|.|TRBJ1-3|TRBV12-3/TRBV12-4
CASSVNRGNTIYF
TGTGCCAGCAGTGTTAACAGGGGAAACACCATATATTTT
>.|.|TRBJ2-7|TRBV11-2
CAIQAGGRQYF
TGTGCCATACAAGCCGGGGGAAGGCAGTACTTC
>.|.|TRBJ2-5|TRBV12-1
CASSPIRRGQETQYF
TGTGCCAGCAGTCCCATAAGAAGGGGCCAAGAGACCCAGTACTTC
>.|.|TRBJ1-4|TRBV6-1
CASSEAARTNEKLFF
TGTGCCAGCAGTGAAGCGGCTAGAACTAATGAAAAACTGTTTTTT